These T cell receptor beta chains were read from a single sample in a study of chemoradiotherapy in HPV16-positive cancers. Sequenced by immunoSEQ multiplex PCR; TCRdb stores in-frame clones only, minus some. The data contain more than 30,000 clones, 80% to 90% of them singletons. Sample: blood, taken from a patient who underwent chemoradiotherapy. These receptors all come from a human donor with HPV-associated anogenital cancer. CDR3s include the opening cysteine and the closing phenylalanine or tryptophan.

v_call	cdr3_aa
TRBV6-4	CASRPSGGVDTQYF
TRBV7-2	CASSPGSSSLSYEQYF
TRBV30	CAWSAPGGLNTEAFF
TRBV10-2	CASSAPDKAENPYEQYF
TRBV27	CASSSSGGGNEQFF
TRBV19	CASSMVGQGGTYEQYF
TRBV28	CASRAGQGAGGYTF
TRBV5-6	CASSVPGGLKETQYF
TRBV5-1	CASSLGGSQETQYF
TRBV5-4	CASSLAEGLLMNTEAFF
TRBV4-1	CASSPGVYQPQHF